This T cell receptor beta chain originates from a study of human T cells and chemical hapten exposure. Germline CDR1 is DFQATT and CDR2 is SNEGSKA (reference sequence). V was pared by 3 bases and J by 5 bases, with 16 bases between. The CDR3 is made up of 14 amino acids. Whole-study results and caveats: Each of the donors had alopecia, so their immune responses may not resemble those of healthy people.

What the library attached to individual cDNA molecules were unique molecular identifiers. TCRdb fed the RACE reads into MiXCR, producing one record per CDR3 protein. The sample carries roughly 380,000 distinct CDR3 sequences, approximately 5.1% recorded once. Sample time point: pre-sensitization, week 0. Specified treatment: therapeutic diphenylcyclopropenone sensitization with weekly scalp DPC. This clonotype occurred a few times. Antigen specificity is unknown. Sequences were derived from whole blood, sampled in connection with sensitization to the hapten diphenylcyclopropenone (DPC). The V call is TRBV20-1, the J call TRBJ1-1, with a possible D match to TRBD1 (5 bases). This clonotype originated in a woman between 45 and 60 years old with alopecia areata. Some clones in this sample may be carry-over from other donors' samples. Here the CDR3 reads CSASRGGVGTEAFF. For the CDR3, the DNA is TGCAGTGCTAGCCGTGGGGGGGTCGGGACTGAAGCTTTCTTT.